This section outlines one T cell receptor beta chain sequence together with its context. The antigen it recognizes is unknown. No quality values exist for individual bases; no much larger clone is one base distant. A second Seattle source provided samples from volunteer blood donors who had recovered from COVID-19. Whole blood was collected in K2EDTA tubes by collaborating institutions according to the institutions' own protocols. Collaborator samples were shipped for TCRbeta analysis as frozen whole blood, isolated PBMCs, or DNA extracted from either sample type. The entry originates in a study of blood T cell repertoires in COVID-19 (dated by TCRdb to about 2020). With respect to the entire study: Collaborator samples came from the United States, Italy and Spain and covered acute and convalescent phases of COVID-19. The prospective study material was composed of cDNA or gDNA derived from T cells, B-cell-depleted T cells, or PBMCs. Sample metadata almost always included a de-identified subject ID, COVID-19 status, age in years and sex. Samples were obtained from the ongoing ImmuneRACE study (first 160 participants) and from some 1,300 subjects provided by 6 global collaborators. Where available, HLA class I and class II types were taken from metadata supplied by the sample provider and were not determined by assay-based typing. A freely available public database, intended as a resource for researchers studying the immune response to SARS-CoV-2, is where the repertoires were released. Deeply sampled blood TCRbeta repertoires from subjects exposed to, actively infected with, or recovered from COVID-19 were included in the dataset.

The immunoSEQ Assay, a bias-controlled multiplex PCR, was used to amplify TCRbeta CDR3 regions from genomic DNA. Per the source publication's procedure: Nucleated cell counts per sample were estimated from amplification of reference gene primers within the assay. Sequence reads were collapsed and filtered to measure the absolute abundance of every unique TCRbeta CDR3 rearrangement. For each sample, productive Simpson clonality was calculated by taking the square root of Simpson's diversity index across productive rearrangements. The table comes from immuneACCESS by way of TCRdb, which keeps in-frame sequences with V and J called. Part of the clones is missing from these tables; in studies checked, under half for an unresolved V gene and the rest for unknown reasons. V, J and clone size were drawn from that table, and D and trimming were deduced from the DNA. Present in this sample are around 140,000 clones, about nine tenths of which were seen just once. The ten top clones hold approximately 40% of the sample.

What the research found in general, with its limitations: How much clinical and demographic metadata was included differed by source and by participant, and the metadata was provided uncurated.

The sequenced sample consisted of peripheral blood. This sequence was found in a man in his fifties or sixties who had recovered from COVID-19.

The DNA sequence is given as TGCGCCAGCAGCTATGGGGGTACAGGGGGCACTGGAAACACCATATATTTT. Its protein is CASSYGGTGGTGNTIYF. The V and J segments used are TRBV5-1 and TRBJ1-3; TRBD1 agrees with 9 junctional bases. From cysteine to phenylalanine, the CDR3 is 17 amino acids long. Just CDR3 DNA is preserved here, 51 bases in frame from base 1. As encoded in the germline V gene, CDR1 is SGHRS while CDR2 is YFSETQ. V and J are trimmed by 3 bases and 2 bases, and the gene matches miss 9 bases of the junction.